The T cell receptor beta chain described here comes from a study of CD4 T cells in relation to SARS-CoV-2 and coronaviruses. Turning to the study itself: ViraFEST: roughly 10-day antigen culture of PBMCs, then TCR beta CDR3 sequencing.

CDR1 LGHNA and CDR2 YSLEER come from the germline V gene. V was pared by 0 bases and J by 5 bases, with 3 bases of the junction left unmatched. The CDR3 loop spans 14 amino acids. In this sample, this clone turned up once. What it binds is unknown. Study results and limitations: Pre-pandemic and post-infection samples never came from the same donor. Monoreactive clones expanded significantly more to SARS-CoV-2 than crossreactive clones did.

CEF-cultured naive and memory CD4+ T cell DNA got survey-level sequencing. This table comes from immunoSEQ multiplex PCR, and its TCRdb copy is limited to in-frame clones, with some not included. The data show about 37,000 clones, roughly 84% seen once. This receptor was identified in an adult with COVID-19. The rearrangement links TRBV4-3 to TRBJ1-2; 7 positions agree with TRBD1. The sequenced material came from naive CD4+ T cells from PBMCs, cultured in vitro. As to subset: naive CD4+ T cells isolated by negative enrichment. CDR3 sequence: CASSQDQGVYGYTF. CDR3 sequence (DNA): TGCGCCAGCAGCCAAGATCAGGGGGTGTATGGCTACACCTTC.